The 22 T cell receptor beta chains presented below share a single source sample, sequenced in a study of T-cell memory formation after mild COVID-19. Using its own MiXCR run on the 5' RACE reads, TCRdb lists one record per CDR3 protein. Of roughly 350,000 distinct CDR3 sequences detected, roughly 15% appear once; the ten largest clones hold about a fifth. The sequencing input was PBMCs or a T cell subset sorted from them (not recorded which). The source of these receptors is a man between 18 and 29 years old who had mild COVID-19 (a few samples of this study predate the infection). Cell type and time point are not known.

The V call is TRBV4-3, the J call TRBJ1-2; D is possibly TRBD1 (5 bases). Trimming removed 0 bases from V and 5 bases from J, with 13 bases in between. Germline loops: CDR1 LGHNA, CDR2 YSLEER. This CDR3 spans 15 amino acids. CDR3 in amino acids: CASSQEPGTAYGYTF. CDR3 DNA sequence: TGCGCCAGCAGCCAAGAACCCGGGACCGCTTATGGCTACACCTTC.

V gene TRBV10-3 combines with J gene TRBJ2-1; D remains unclear. CDR3 length: 14 residues. CDR1 and CDR2 (germline): ENHRY, SYGVKD. The V end lost 2 bases, the J end lost 2 bases, and 7 bases lay between the germline ends. CDR3 residues: CAISENEAYNEQFF. CDR3 nucleotides: TGTGCCATCAGTGAGAACGAAGCCTACAATGAGCAGTTCTTC.

V is TRBV6-5 and J is TRBJ1-6; D is perhaps TRBD1 (6 bases). V was clipped by 7 bases and J by 9 bases, with 16 bases between them. The V gene's germline CDR1 is MNHEY and CDR2 SVGAGI. The CDR3 is 14 amino acids. The chain's CDR3 is CASTPTGRFSPLHF. In DNA form, the CDR3 reads TGTGCCAGCACCCCAACAGGGCGGTTTTCACCCCTCCACTTT.

This clonotype showed up just a few times. V usage is TRBV28 and J usage is TRBJ1-1; 10 bases line up with TRBD1. V lost 6 bases to trimming and J lost 4 bases; unmatched junction nucleotides: 8. Germline CDR1 reads MDHEN; CDR2 reads SYDVKM. This CDR3 is built from 15 residues. The CDR3 DNA reads as TGTGCCAGCAGCCCTGACAGGGGGCGCGTCACTGAAGCTTTCTTT. Amino acids: CASSPDRGRVTEAFF.

This clonotype came up a few times. This chain uses TRBV28 with TRBJ1-2; D not resolved. There are 13 residues in the CDR3. The germline V gene encodes CDR1 MDHEN and CDR2 SYDVKM. V was clipped by 6 bases and J by 3 bases, with 11 bases between them. The CDR3, as DNA: TGTGCCAGCAGGACCTCAGAGGACTATGGCTACACCTTC. Protein sequence: CASRTSEDYGYTF.

This clonotype turned up a few times. The chain couples TRBV4-3 to TRBJ2-6; the D gene is possibly TRBD1 (6 bases). CDR3 length: 16 amino acids. Trimming left V 3 bases short and J 2 bases short, with 11 bases between. In germline, CDR1 is LGHNA, CDR2 YSLEER. CDR3 region: CASSQQQGPGANVLTF. For the CDR3, the DNA is TGCGCCAGCAGCCAGCAACAGGGACCTGGGGCCAACGTCCTGACTTTC.

The chain carries TRBV2 and TRBJ2-5; the match to TRBD1 covers 7 bases. V lost 1 base to trimming and J lost 4 bases; unmatched junction nucleotides: 3. CDR3 length equals 14 residues. CDR1 and CDR2 (germline): SNHLY, FYNNEI. CDR3 residues: CASSEDPGGETQYF. CDR3 DNA sequence: TGTGCCAGCAGTGAAGATCCAGGGGGAGAGACCCAGTACTTC.

This clonotype turned up a few times. V usage is TRBV5-1 and J usage is TRBJ1-1; 8 positions match TRBD1. The CDR3 consists of 17 residues. V was pared by 4 bases and J by 0 bases, with 11 bases of the junction left unmatched. CDR1 is SGHRS and CDR2 is YFSETQ in the germline V gene. The CDR3 protein is CASSEGYRGSLNTEAFF. The CDR3 coding sequence is TGCGCCAGCAGCGAAGGATACAGGGGGAGCCTGAACACTGAAGCTTTCTTT.

J is TRBJ1-2 and V is TRBV6-5; D might be TRBD1 (6 bases). V lost 2 bases, J lost 8 bases, and 15 bases lay in between. The germline gives CDR1 MNHEY, CDR2 SVGAGI. The CDR3 contains 14 residues. CDR3 sequence (DNA): TGTGCCAGCAGTTACGAATACAGGGCTGGGGGCTACACCTTC. The encoded protein is CASSYEYRAGGYTF.

This clonotype was found many times. The chain uses TRBV28 and TRBJ1-2; 10 nucleotides agree with TRBD1. The J segment lost 6 bases and the V segment lost 6 bases, leaving 10 bases of the junction unmatched. Looked up from germline, CDR1 is MDHEN and CDR2 is SYDVKM. The CDR3 contains 15 residues. CDR3 region: CASSSGTGVRDGYTF. CDR3 in DNA: TGTGCCAGCAGCTCCGGGACAGGGGTGAGGGATGGCTACACCTTC.

J is TRBJ2-1 and V is TRBV20-1; possibly TRBD2 for D (5 bases). V dropped 2 bases and J dropped 10 bases, with 9 bases sitting between them. The CDR3 is 11 amino acids. The germline CDR1 and CDR2 sequences are DFQATT and SNEGSKA (reference sequence). The DNA for the CDR3 is TGCAGTGCTAGATGGGAGCGGGAGCAGTTCTTC. It translates to CSARWEREQFF.

This clonotype has a handful of counts. The V gene is TRBV20-1, the J gene TRBJ1-5; D is uncertain. Germline assignment: CDR1 DFQATT and CDR2 SNEGSKA (reference sequence). The CDR3 runs 13 residues. The V gene lost 3 bases and the J gene lost 0 bases, with 6 bases spanning the gap. CDR3 region: CSASRNSNQPQHF. As DNA, the CDR3 is TGCAGTGCTAGCCGGAATAGCAATCAGCCCCAGCATTTT.

The chain has TRBV4-3 and TRBJ2-7; TRBD1 aligns across 10 bases. Germline loops: CDR1 LGHNA, CDR2 YSLEER. V shed 8 bases, J shed 3 bases, and the junction held 4 bases outside the gene matches. The CDR3 length is 13 residues. This CDR3 is CASQGQGVYEQYV. The CDR3 nucleotides are TGCGCCAGCCAAGGACAGGGGGTCTACGAGCAGTACGTC.

This clonotype was counted ten times or more. J is TRBJ2-2 and V is TRBV5-1; D uncertain. Deletions cut 0 bases from V and 2 bases from J, with 5 bases between. The CDR3 length is 14 residues. Germline V CDR1 and CDR2: SGHRS, YFSETQ. CDR3: CASSLVENTGELFF. CDR3 DNA: TGCGCCAGCAGCTTGGTCGAAAACACCGGGGAGCTGTTTTTT.

This clonotype was found many times. The V gene is TRBV7-2, the J gene TRBJ2-1; D is unclear. CDR3 length: 15 residues. The V gene lost 1 base and the J gene lost 0 bases, with 7 bases spanning the gap. The germline gives CDR1 SGHTA, CDR2 FQGNSA. CDR3 coding DNA: TGTGCCAGCAGCTTAGACCGAAGCTCCTACAATGAGCAGTTCTTC. Its translation is CASSLDRSSYNEQFF.

The chain recombines TRBV20-1 with TRBJ1-5; no clear D. The CDR3 has 15 amino acids. The germline CDR1 and CDR2 sequences are DFQATT and SNEGSKA (reference sequence). V lost 4 bases and J lost 9, with 22 bases in between. The CDR3 sequence: CSAIPLRAEVRPQHF. The CDR3 region has the DNA TGCAGTGCTATCCCTTTGAGGGCGGAGGTGCGGCCCCAGCATTTT.

The chain uses TRBV6-2 or TRBV6-3 and TRBJ2-7; D is perhaps TRBD2 (6 bases). V gave up 3 bases and J gave up 7 bases, with 13 bases separating them. CDR1 is MNHEY and CDR2 is SVGEGT in the germline V gene. The CDR3 is 13 residues long. The CDR3: CASSYRRGAEQYV. The DNA for the CDR3 is TGTGCCAGCAGTTATAGGAGGGGCGCGGAGCAGTACGTC.

This clonotype showed up many times. The J gene is TRBJ2-7, the V gene TRBV6-5, with TRBD1 identical over 7 bases. Germline V CDR1 and CDR2: MNHEY, SVGAGI. With V trimmed by 4 bases and J by 3 bases, 18 bases remained unmatched. This CDR3 spans 18 amino acids. The CDR3 DNA reads TGTGCCAGCAGTTCCCTCATACCGACAGGGACCTACTTCTACGAGCAGTACTTC. Translating gives CASSSLIPTGTYFYEQYF.

This clonotype was picked up a small number of times. The rearrangement uses TRBV5-5 and TRBJ1-2, with 7 bases that match TRBD1. Germline values: CDR1 SGHKS, CDR2 YYEKEE (reference sequence). This CDR3 is built from 13 residues. V lost 0 bases, J lost 8 bases, and 4 bases stayed unmatched. As DNA, the CDR3 is TGTGCCAGCAGCTTGGAACAGGGGAGCGGCTACACCTTC. Translation: CASSLEQGSGYTF.

Many counts were recorded for this clonotype. V and J are TRBV12-3 or TRBV12-4 and TRBJ1-1; D is uncertain. The V end was cut by 5 bases, the J end by 0 bases, with 7 bases between. The CDR3 contains 13 residues. CDR3 protein: CASSRAMNTEAFF. The CDR3 DNA sequence: TGTGCCAGCAGTAGGGCTATGAACACTGAAGCTTTCTTT.

This clonotype was detected ten times or more. This sequence joins TRBV12-3 or TRBV12-4 and TRBJ1-1, with unresolved D. The CDR3 has 11 residues. V dropped 1 base and J dropped 10 bases, with 7 bases sitting between them. CDR3 loop: CASSLGVGAFF. As DNA, the CDR3 is TGTGCCAGCAGTTTAGGGGTGGGAGCTTTCTTT.

There are a few counts of this clonotype. The CDR3 DNA sequence: TGTGCCAGCAGCTTAGCGCTAATGGGGACTGAAGCTTTCTTT. Protein product: CASSLALMGTEAFF. The V call is TRBV7-2, the J call TRBJ1-1; D remains unclear. The V end was cut by 0 bases, the J end by 5 bases, with 10 bases between. The CDR3 runs 14 residues. Germline V gene lookup returns CDR1 SGHTA and CDR2 FQGNSA.